Described below is a single T cell receptor (beta chain) sequence and its context. Sequencing used immunoSEQ multiplex PCR; TCRdb keeps in-frame clones, though not all of them. The table includes some 80,000 clones, around 86% detected once. The data were taken from a study of OX40 agonist ivuxolimab in advanced cancers. J was trimmed by 7 bases and V by 2 bases; bases with no gene match: 13. Germline assignment: CDR1 SGHTA and CDR2 FQGNSA. This CDR3 spans 18 amino acids. The gene calls are TRBV7-2 and TRBJ2-1; 11 bases are shared with TRBD2. The sequence came from an adult with an advanced solid tumor such as melanoma, head and neck, liver or kidney cancer. The specimen comprised CD4+ or CD8+ T cells sorted from blood, sampled in a trial of the OX40 agonist ivuxolimab. The CDR3 DNA reads TGTGCCAGCAGCTTACCGACCCTGACTAGCGGGACGGGGAATGAGCAGTTCTTC. The encoded protein is CASSLPTLTSGTGNEQFF. Complete variable domain (other parts from reference TRBV7-2 and TRBJ2-1): GAGVSQSPSNKVTEKGKDVELRCDPISGHTALYWYRQSLGQGLEFLIYFQGNSAPDKSGLPSDRFSAERTGGSVSTLTIQRTQQEDSAVYLCASSLPTLTSGTGNEQFFGPGTRLTVL.